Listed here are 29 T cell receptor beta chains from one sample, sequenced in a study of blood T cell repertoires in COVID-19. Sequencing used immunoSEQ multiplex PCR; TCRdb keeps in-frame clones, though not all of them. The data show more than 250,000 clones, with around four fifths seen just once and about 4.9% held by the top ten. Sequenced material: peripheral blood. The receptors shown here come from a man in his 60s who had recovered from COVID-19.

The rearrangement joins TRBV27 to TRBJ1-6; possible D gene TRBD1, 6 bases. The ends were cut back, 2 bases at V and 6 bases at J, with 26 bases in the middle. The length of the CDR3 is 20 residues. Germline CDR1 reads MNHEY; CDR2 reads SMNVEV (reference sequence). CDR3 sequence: CASSLRLAGGGIGSNSPLHF. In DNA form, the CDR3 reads TGTGCCAGCAGTTTACGGCTTGCTGGGGGGGGCATAGGCTCTAATTCACCCCTCCACTTT.

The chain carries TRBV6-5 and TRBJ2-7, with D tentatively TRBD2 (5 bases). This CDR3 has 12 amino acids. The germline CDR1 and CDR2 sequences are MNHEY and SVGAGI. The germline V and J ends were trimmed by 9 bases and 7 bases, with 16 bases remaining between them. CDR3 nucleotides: TGTGCCAGTAGGACGGGAATTGGTGAGCAGTACTTC. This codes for CASRTGIGEQYF.

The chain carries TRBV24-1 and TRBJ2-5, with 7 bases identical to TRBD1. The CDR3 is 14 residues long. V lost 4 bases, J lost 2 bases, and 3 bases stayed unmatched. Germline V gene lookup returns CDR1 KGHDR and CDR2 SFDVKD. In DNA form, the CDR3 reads TGTGCCACCAGTGACAGGGACAGACAAGAGACCCAGTACTTC. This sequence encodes CATSDRDRQETQYF.

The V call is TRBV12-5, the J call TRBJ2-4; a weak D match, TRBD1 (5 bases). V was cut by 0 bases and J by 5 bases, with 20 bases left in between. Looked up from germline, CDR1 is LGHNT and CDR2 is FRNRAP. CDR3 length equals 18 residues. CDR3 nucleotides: TGTGCTAGTGGTTTGGTGCAAGGTCTGTGGGGCAGCCAAAACATTCAGTACTTC. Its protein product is CASGLVQGLWGSQNIQYF.

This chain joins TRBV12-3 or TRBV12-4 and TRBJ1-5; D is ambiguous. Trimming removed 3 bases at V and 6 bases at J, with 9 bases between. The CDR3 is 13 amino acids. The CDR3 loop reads CASSLVRSQPQHF. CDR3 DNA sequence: TGTGCCAGCAGTTTGGTTAGGAGTCAGCCCCAGCATTTT.

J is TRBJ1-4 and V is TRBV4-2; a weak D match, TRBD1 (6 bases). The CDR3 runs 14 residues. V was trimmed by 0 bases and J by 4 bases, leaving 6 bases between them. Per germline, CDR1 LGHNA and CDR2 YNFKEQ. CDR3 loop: CASSQDRGNEKLFF. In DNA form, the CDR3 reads TGTGCCAGCAGCCAAGACAGGGGTAATGAAAAACTGTTTTTT.

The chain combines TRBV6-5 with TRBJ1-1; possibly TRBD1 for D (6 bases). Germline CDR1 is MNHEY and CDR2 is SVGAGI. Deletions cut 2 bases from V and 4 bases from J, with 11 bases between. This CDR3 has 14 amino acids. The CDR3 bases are TGTGCCAGCAGTTACGGGGGCGCGGGCACTGAAGCTTTCTTT. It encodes CASSYGGAGTEAFF.

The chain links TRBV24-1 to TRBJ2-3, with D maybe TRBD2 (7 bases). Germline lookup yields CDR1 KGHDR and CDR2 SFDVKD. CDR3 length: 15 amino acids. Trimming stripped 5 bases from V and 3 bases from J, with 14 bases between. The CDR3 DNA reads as TGTGCCACCAGTGGTTGGGGGGGCCAAACAGATACGCAGTATTTT. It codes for CATSGWGGQTDTQYF.

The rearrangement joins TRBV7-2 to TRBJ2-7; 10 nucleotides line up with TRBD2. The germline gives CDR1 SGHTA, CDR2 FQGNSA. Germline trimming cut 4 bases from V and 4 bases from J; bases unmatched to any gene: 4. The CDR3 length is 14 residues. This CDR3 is CASSSSGSAYEQYF. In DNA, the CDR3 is TGTGCCAGCAGCTCTAGCGGGAGTGCTTACGAGCAGTACTTC.

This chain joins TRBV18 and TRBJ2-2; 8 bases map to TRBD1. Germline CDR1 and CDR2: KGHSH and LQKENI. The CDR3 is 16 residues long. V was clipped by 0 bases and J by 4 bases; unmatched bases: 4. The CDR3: CASSPPRTGSTGELFF. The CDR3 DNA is TGTGCCAGCTCACCACCCCGGACAGGGAGCACCGGGGAGCTGTTTTTT. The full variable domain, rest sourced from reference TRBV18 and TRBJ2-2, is NAGVMQNPRHLVRRRGQEARLRCSPMKGHSHVYWYRQLPEEGLKFMVYLQKENIIDESGMPKERFSAEFPKEGPSILRIQQVVRGDSAAYFCASSPPRTGSTGELFFGEGSRLTVL.

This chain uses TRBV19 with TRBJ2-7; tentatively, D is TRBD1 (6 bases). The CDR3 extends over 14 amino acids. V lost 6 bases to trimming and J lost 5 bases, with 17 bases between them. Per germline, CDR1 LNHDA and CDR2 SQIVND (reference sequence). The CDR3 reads CASRSPGQVDEQYF. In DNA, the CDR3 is TGTGCCAGTAGGTCCCCGGGACAAGTCGACGAGCAGTACTTC. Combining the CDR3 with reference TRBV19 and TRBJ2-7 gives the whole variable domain DGGITQSPKYLFRKEGQNVTLSCEQNLNHDAMYWYRQDPGQGLRLIYYSQIVNDFQKGDIAEGYSVSREKKESFPLTVTSAQKNPTAFYLCASRSPGQVDEQYFGPGTRLTVT.

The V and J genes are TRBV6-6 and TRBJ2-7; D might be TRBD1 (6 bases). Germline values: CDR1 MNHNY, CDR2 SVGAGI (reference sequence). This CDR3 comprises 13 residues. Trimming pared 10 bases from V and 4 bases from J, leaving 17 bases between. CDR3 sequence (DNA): TGTGCCACACGGGACACCGCTACTTACGAGCAGTACTTC. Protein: CATRDTATYEQYF.

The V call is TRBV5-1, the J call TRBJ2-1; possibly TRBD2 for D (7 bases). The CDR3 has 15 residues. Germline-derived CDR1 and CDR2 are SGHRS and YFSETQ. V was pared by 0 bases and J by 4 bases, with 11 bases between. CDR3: CASSLAGGRYNEQFF. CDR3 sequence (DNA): TGCGCCAGCAGCTTGGCGGGGGGCCGTTACAATGAGCAGTTCTTC.

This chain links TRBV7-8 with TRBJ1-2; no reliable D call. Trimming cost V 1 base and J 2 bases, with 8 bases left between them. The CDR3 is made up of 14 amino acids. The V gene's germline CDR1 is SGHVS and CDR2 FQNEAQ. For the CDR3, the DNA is TGTGCCAGCAGCTTAGGGCAGAAGAACTATGGCTACACCTTC. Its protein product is CASSLGQKNYGYTF.

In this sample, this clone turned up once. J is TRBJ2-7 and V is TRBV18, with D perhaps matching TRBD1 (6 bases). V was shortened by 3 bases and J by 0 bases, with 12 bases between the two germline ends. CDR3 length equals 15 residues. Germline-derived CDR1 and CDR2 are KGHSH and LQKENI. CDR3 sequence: CASSPPQGLSYEQYF. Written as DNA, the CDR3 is TGTGCCAGCTCACCGCCCCAGGGGCTCTCCTACGAGCAGTACTTC.

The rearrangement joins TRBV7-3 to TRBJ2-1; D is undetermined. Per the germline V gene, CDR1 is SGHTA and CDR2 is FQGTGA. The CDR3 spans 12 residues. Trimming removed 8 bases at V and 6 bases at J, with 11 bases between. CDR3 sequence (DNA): TGTGCCAGCGGCGAACCGGGCAATGAGCAGTTCTTC. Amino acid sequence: CASGEPGNEQFF.

The CDR3 region is CASSPGLAGSGEQFF. CDR3 bases: TGTGCCAGCTCACCGGGACTAGCGGGAAGCGGGGAGCAGTTCTTC. V usage is TRBV18 and J usage is TRBJ2-1; 13 bases align to TRBD2. Germline loops: CDR1 KGHSH, CDR2 LQKENI. The CDR3 is 15 amino acids. J gave up 10 bases and V 3 bases, and 6 bases lay outside the gene matches.

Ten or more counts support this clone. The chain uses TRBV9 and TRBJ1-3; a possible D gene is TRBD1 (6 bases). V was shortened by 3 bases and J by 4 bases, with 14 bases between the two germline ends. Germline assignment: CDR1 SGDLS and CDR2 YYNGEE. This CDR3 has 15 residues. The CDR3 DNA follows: TGTGCCAGCAGCGCAGGACAGTTCTCAGGAAACACCATATATTTT. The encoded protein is CASSAGQFSGNTIYF.

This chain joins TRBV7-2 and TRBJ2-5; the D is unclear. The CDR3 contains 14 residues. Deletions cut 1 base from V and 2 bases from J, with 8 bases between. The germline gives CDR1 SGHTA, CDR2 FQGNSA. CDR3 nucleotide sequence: TGTGCCAGCAGCTTAGTGGCTAGACAAGAGACCCAGTACTTC. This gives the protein CASSLVARQETQYF. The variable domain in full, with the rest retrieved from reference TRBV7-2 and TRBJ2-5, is GAGVSQSPSNKVTEKGKDVELRCDPISGHTALYWYRQSLGQGLEFLIYFQGNSAPDKSGLPSDRFSAERTGGSVSTLTIQRTQQEDSAVYLCASSLVARQETQYFGPGTRLLVL.

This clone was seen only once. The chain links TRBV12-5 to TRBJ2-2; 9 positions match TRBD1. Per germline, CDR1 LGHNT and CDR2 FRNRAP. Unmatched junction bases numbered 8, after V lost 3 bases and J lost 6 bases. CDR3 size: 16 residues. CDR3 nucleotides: TGTGCTAGTGGTTTCCTAGGACAGGGGATATCCGGGGAGCTGTTTTTT. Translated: CASGFLGQGISGELFF.

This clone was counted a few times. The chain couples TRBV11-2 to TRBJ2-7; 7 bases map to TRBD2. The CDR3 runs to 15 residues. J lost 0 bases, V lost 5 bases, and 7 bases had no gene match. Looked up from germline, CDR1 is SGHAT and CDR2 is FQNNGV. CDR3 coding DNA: TGTGCCAGCAGCCGCATTAGCGGGCTCTCCTACGAGCAGTACTTC. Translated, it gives CASSRISGLSYEQYF.

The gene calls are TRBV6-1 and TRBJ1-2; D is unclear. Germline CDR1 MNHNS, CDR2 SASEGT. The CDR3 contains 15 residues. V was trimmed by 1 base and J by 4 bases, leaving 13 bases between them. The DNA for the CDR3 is TGTGCCAGCAGTGAAGGGGTGGGCAGGATCTATGGCTACACCTTC. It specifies CASSEGVGRIYGYTF.

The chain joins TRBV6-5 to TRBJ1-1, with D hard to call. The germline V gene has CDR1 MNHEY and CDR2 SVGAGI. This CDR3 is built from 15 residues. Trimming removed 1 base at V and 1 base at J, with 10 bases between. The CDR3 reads CASSYLVSRNTEAFF. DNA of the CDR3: TGTGCCAGCAGTTACTTAGTTTCTCGGAACACTGAAGCTTTCTTT.

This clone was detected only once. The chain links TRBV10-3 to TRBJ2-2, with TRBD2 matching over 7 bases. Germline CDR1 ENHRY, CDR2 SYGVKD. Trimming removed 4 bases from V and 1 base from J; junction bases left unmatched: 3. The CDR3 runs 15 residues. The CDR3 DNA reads TGTGCCATCAGTGTCCAGCGGGGGAACACCGGGGAGCTGTTTTTT. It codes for CAISVQRGNTGELFF.

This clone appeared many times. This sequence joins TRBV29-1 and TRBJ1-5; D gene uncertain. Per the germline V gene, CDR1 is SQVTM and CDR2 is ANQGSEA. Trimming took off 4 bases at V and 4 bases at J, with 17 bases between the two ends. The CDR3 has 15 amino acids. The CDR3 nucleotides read TGCAGCGTTGCCGAGGGTTTCTTGGGTAATCAGCCCCAGCATTTT. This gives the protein CSVAEGFLGNQPQHF. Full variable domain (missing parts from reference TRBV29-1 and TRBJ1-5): SAVISQKPSRDICQRGTSLTIQCQVDSQVTMMFWYRQQPGQSLTLIATANQGSEATYESGFVIDKFPISRPNLTFSTLTVSNMSPEDSSIYLCSVAEGFLGNQPQHFGDGTRLSIL.

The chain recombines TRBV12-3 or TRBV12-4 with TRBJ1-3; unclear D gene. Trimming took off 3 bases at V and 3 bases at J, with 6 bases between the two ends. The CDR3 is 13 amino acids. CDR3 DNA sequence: TGTGCCAGCAGTTTTTCGGTTGGAAACACCATATATTTT. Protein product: CASSFSVGNTIYF.

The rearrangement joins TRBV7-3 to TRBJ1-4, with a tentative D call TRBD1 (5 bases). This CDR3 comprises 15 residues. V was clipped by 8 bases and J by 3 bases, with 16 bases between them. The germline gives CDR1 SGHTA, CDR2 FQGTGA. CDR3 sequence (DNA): TGTGCCAGCCGCCCCCCCCGCAGGGCTAATGAAAAACTGTTTTTT. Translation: CASRPPRRANEKLFF. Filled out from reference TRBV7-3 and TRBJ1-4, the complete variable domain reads GAGVSQTPSNKVTEKGKYVELRCDPISGHTALYWYRQSLGQGPEFLIYFQGTGAADDSGLPNDRFFAVRPEGSVSTLKIQRTERGDSAVYLCASRPPRRANEKLFFGSGTQLSVL.

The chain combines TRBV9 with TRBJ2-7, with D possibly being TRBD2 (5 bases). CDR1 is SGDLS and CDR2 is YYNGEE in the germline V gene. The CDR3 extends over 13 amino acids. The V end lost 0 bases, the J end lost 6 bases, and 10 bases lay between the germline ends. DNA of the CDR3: TGTGCCAGCAGCGTAGGCGGAGGAGGCGAGCAGTACTTC. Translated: CASSVGGGGEQYF.

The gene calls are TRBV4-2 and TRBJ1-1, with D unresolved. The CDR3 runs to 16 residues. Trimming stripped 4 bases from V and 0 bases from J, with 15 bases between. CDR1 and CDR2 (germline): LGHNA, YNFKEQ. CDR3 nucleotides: TGTGCCAGCAGCCCTAGATCCCGGGAAATGAACACTGAAGCTTTCTTT. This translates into CASSPRSREMNTEAFF.